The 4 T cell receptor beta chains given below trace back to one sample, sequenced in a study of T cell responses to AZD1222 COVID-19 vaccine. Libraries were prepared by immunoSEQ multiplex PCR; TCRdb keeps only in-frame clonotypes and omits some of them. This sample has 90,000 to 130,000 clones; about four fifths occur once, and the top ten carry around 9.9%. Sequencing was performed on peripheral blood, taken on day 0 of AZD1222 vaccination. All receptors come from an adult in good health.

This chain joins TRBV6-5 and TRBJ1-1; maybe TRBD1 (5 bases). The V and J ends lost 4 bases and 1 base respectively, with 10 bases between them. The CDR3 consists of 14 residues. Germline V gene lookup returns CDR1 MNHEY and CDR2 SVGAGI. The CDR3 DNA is TGTGCCAGCAGTTCCGGGACCGAGAACACTGAAGCTTTCTTT. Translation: CASSSGTENTEAFF.

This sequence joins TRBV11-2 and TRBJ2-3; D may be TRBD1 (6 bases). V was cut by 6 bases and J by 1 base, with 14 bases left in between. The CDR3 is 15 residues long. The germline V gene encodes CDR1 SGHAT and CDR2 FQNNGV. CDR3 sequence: CASRQGLGRTDTQYF. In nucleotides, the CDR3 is TGTGCCAGCAGGCAGGGGCTCGGACGCACAGATACGCAGTATTTT.

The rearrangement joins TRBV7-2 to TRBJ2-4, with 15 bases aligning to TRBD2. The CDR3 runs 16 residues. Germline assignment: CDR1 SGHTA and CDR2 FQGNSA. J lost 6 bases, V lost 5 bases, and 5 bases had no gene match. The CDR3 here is CASSPRTSGGVNIQYF. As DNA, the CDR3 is TGTGCCAGCAGCCCCCGGACTAGCGGGGGGGTAAACATTCAGTACTTC.

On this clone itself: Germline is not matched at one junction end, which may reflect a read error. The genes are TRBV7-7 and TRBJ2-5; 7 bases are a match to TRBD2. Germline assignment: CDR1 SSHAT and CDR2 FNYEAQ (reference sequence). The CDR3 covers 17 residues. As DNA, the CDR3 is TGTGCTAGCAGCCTCGAGCGGGGATCAGGTGGTTTGGAGACCCAGTACTTC. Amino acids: CASSLERGSGGLETQYF.